This T cell receptor (beta chain) was found in a study of CD4 T cells in relation to SARS-CoV-2 and coronaviruses (dated by TCRdb to about 2021). Looking at the study overall: In the ViraFEST assay, PBMCs were grown with antigen for 9 to 10 days, and TCR beta CDR3s were then sequenced to identify antigen-specific clonal expansions. An HIV-1 Nef peptide pool or a no-peptide culture served as the negative reference condition. Shared crossreactive spike epitopes were mapped to their HLA restriction using patient-derived lymphoblastoid cell lines. At the level of individual TCR clonotypes, the study evaluated whether memory CD4+ T cells crossreact between the spike proteins of SARS-CoV-2 and those of common cold coronaviruses. Samples from three pre-COVID donors and the naive versus memory experiments were sequenced with the Adaptive Biotechnologies TCR-sequencing kit; other data were Illumina-based. A different, Illumina-based TCR-beta assay was used to sequence expansion assays from other donors in the study. Overall study results and their limits: Small numbers of patients and of tested TCRs were a limitation of the study. No donor contributed both pre-pandemic and post-infection samples, which limited tracing the source of pre-existing responses. Significantly weaker SARS-CoV-2-driven expansion was shown by crossreactive clones than by monoreactive clones, consistent with antigenic imprinting. In around three fifths of donors, memory CD4+ clonotypes turned up that crossrecognized SARS-CoV-2 and at least one common cold coronavirus spike. Crossreactivity analysis centred on spike protein, so crossreactivity against other viral proteins was not assessed.

The protocol used for the library was the immunoSEQ multiplex PCR assay. Per the source publication's procedure: During preprocessing, nonproductive sequences were discarded, as were any CDR3s that did not begin with C, did not end with F or W, or were shorter than 7 amino acids. The MANAFEST web app was used to call antigen-specific clonotypes on the basis of expansion compared with the reference and with other culture wells. A clone was considered positive if significant expansion relative to the reference culture was observed in 2 of 3 replicate wells at an FDR below 0.05. For a clone to be considered positive, significant expansion relative to all other tandem wells and an odds ratio above 5 were also required. After three terminal residues were trimmed from each end, CDR3 homology was quantified as pairwise Levenshtein distance using the stringdist R package. The source is immuneACCESS, and TCRdb retained only in-frame sequences with V and J called. Part of the clones is not carried over; for the studies checked, unresolved V genes explain less than half of this, and the remainder is unexplained. V, J and clone size are taken as reported in that table, and D and trimming were inferred from the DNA itself. Within this sample are almost 20,000 clones, with around 75% of them counted one time only. The ten largest clones represent over 20% of the sample.

Details on this clone: Its antigen is still unknown. It has no much larger one-base neighbor in the sample; base qualities were not kept.

V is clipped by 1 base and J by 4 bases, and the sequence between their germline boundaries is 10 bases long. Per the germline V gene, SGHTA is the CDR1 and FQGNSA is the CDR2. The CDR3 has 15 amino acids, counting the end cysteine and phenylalanine. CDR3 DNA only is kept here, 45 bases in frame from base 1. CD4+ T cells from unexposed donors were collected before the COVID-19 pandemic (2011-2018). After about 10 days of culture, CD4+ T cells were isolated with the EasySep CD4+ T cell isolation kit. As far as cell numbers permitted, CD4+ T cells from unexposed donors were tested for reactivity against SARS-CoV-2 S and N as well as four spike pools from common cold coronaviruses. PBMCs were cultured at a few million per well in IMDM supplemented with around 5% human AB serum and approximately 9.8 IU/ml IL-2. Half of the culture medium was replaced with fresh IL-2-containing medium on days 3 and 7. In general, triplicate replicate wells were used for every peptide culture condition. Leukapheresis product for the unexposed donors was bought commercially. Ficoll-Paque PLUS gradient centrifugation was used to isolate PBMCs from leukapheresis product or whole blood. The PBMCs went either fresh into the expansion assay or into cryopreservation at -140 degrees C. The QIAamp Micro DNA Kit was used to extract genomic DNA from the CD4+ T cells.

Sequencing used CD4+ T cells from PBMCs, cultured in vitro. Recombination joined TRBV7-2 with TRBJ2-2; the D segment could be TRBD1, given 6 matching bases. This clonotype originated in a human donor in good health. CDR3 loop: CASSLGGRGTGELFF. At the DNA level, the sequence is TGTGCCAGCAGCTTAGGGGGCAGGGGCACCGGGGAGCTGTTTTTT.